Listed here is a single T cell receptor (beta chain). Template material for amplifying TCR beta CDR3 regions consisted of RNA transcripts. TCR CDR3 underwent first-round RT-PCR with the HTBI primer set. TCRdb re-called the multiplex PCR reads through MiXCR, storing one row per CDR3 protein. The table lists roughly 400,000 distinct CDR3 sequences, around 25% of them singletons. Patients between 18 and 65 years old had hyperthyroidism, newly diagnosed and lasting under 2 months. Trimming cost V 5 bases and J 7 bases; bases outside gene matches: 17. The CDR3 covers 18 residues. Germline V CDR1 and CDR2: SGHTA, FQGNSA. The data are from a study of T cells in Graves' hyperthyroidism and ophthalmopathy. Study context: Blood was drawn when the patient was first diagnosed and still untreated.

The sequencing input was blood. The receptor comes from a man aged 45-60 years with Graves' hyperthyroidism. The J gene is TRBJ2-7, the V gene TRBV7-2, with 13 bases identical to TRBD2. CDR3 in DNA: TGTGCCAGCAGCCAAGAGTCCCCTGGACTAGCGGGAGAGGTTGAGCAGTACTTC. Residues: CASSQESPGLAGEVEQYF.